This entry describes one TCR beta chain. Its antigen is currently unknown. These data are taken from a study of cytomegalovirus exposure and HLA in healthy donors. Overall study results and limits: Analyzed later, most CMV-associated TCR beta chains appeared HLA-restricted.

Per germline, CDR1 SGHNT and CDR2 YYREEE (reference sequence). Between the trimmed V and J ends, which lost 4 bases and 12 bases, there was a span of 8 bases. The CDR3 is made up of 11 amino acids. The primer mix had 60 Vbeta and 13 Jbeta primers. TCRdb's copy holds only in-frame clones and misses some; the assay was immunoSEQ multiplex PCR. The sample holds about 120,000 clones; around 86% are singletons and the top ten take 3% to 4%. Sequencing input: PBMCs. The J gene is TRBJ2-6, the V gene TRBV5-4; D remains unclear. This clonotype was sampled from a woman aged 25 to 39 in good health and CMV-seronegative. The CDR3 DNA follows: TGTGCCAGCAGCCCCGACACCGTCCTGACTTTC. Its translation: CASSPDTVLTF.